In this sample, the clone carrying this TCR beta chain turned up many times. What it binds is unknown. CDR1 and CDR2 (germline): SGHRS, YFSETQ. V was pared by 3 bases and J by 0 bases, with 10 bases between. This CDR3 comprises 14 residues. These data come from a study of response to subunit inactivated influenza vaccine. Study outcomes and limitations: Authors suggested seasonal influenza vaccinations each recruit few new T cells.

TCRdb reanalysed the RT-PCR reads using MiXCR and keeps one entry per CDR3 protein. This table holds approximately 680,000 distinct CDR3 sequences, around a sixth found once. The TCR sequence derives from a man in his forties or fifties who received an inactivated influenza vaccine. This specimen was PBMCs from blood, taken 12 days after vaccination. The chain combines TRBV5-1 with TRBJ2-7, with a tentative D call TRBD1 (6 bases). The CDR3 DNA follows: TGCGCCAGCAGCTCGACAGGTAACTCCTACGAGCAGTACTTC. Encoded protein: CASSSTGNSYEQYF.